The 7 T cell receptor beta chains in this list originate from one sample, sequenced in a study of blood T cell repertoires in COVID-19 (TCRdb year 2020). The library came from the immunoSEQ multiplex PCR assay. Not all clones reach the TCRdb copy of this immuneACCESS table, which keeps in-frame sequences only. Checked studies attribute under half of the gap to unresolved V genes and leave the rest unexplained. The table for this sample lists around 270,000 clones; 86% of them were counted only once. The ten largest clones represent roughly 9.8% of the sample. Source material: peripheral blood. The receptors derive from a man aged 35 to 55 who had recovered from COVID-19.

This chain connects TRBV27 to TRBJ2-7; no firm D call. V was shortened by 5 bases and J by 2 bases, with 7 bases between the two germline ends. The CDR3 contains 12 residues. CDR1 and CDR2 from the germline V gene are MNHEY and SMNVEV (reference sequence). CDR3 loop: CASSPVPYEQYF. CDR3 in DNA: TGTGCCAGCAGTCCCGTCCCCTACGAGCAGTACTTC.

The V and J genes are TRBV15 and TRBJ2-1, with 8 bases lining up with TRBD2. The CDR3 is 14 residues long. With V trimmed by 6 bases and J by 6 bases, 7 bases remained unmatched. The V gene's germline CDR1 is LNHNV and CDR2 YYDKDF (reference sequence). The CDR3 bases are TGTGCCACCAGTAGCGGGACTCGTAGCAATGAGCAGTTCTTC. This sequence encodes CATSSGTRSNEQFF.

The chain recombines TRBV7-2 with TRBJ1-2; D not resolved. From germline, CDR1 is SGHTA and CDR2 FQGNSA. CDR3 size: 15 residues. The V end was cut by 4 bases, the J end by 8 bases, with 20 bases between. CDR3 bases: TGTGCCAGCAGCTCACATGGAGTTAATTCGATCGGCTACACCTTC. Translated, it gives CASSSHGVNSIGYTF.

The chain recombines TRBV30 with TRBJ1-1; no reliable D call. The germline V gene has CDR1 GTSNPN and CDR2 SVGIG (reference sequence). The CDR3 is made up of 13 amino acids. Trimming stripped 4 bases from V and 0 bases from J, with 9 bases between. CDR3 region: CAWTADMNTEAFF. Here the CDR3 DNA reads TGTGCCTGGACCGCGGATATGAACACTGAAGCTTTCTTT.

This chain connects TRBV19 to TRBJ2-5, with 13 bases aligning to TRBD2. V trimming: 5 bases; J trimming: 3 bases; junction bases outside the gene matches: 6. CDR3 size: 16 residues. Germline loops: CDR1 LNHDA, CDR2 SQIVND (reference sequence). The CDR3 sequence: CASSLRTSGREETQYF. CDR3 bases: TGTGCCAGTAGTCTAAGGACTAGCGGGAGAGAAGAGACCCAGTACTTC.

This chain links TRBV5-1 with TRBJ2-5, with TRBD2 identical over 16 bases. V shed 0 bases, J shed 7 bases, and the junction held 12 bases outside the gene matches. The CDR3 covers 19 residues. In germline, CDR1 is SGHRS, CDR2 YFSETQ. The CDR3 reads CASSLEGTSGGAQSRTQYF. DNA for the CDR3: TGCGCCAGCAGCTTGGAGGGGACTAGCGGGGGGGCCCAGTCAAGGACCCAGTACTTC.

This sequence joins TRBV12-5 and TRBJ1-3; weak D call: TRBD1 (5 bases). V lost 3 bases to trimming and J lost 2 bases, with 8 bases between them. Germline CDR1 is LGHNT and CDR2 is FRNRAP. The CDR3 has 14 residues. CDR3 DNA: TGTGCTAGTGGTTTAGACAGCGCTGGAAACACCATATATTTT. It specifies CASGLDSAGNTIYF.